This TCR beta chain originates from a study of early T cells in non-severe SARS-CoV-2 infection. TCRdb independently ran MiXCR on the 5' RACE reads; one entry per CDR3 protein. Of roughly 90,000 distinct CDR3 sequences listed, approximately 14% are singletons. The sample holds a few counts of this clonotype. Input material: whole blood. The source of this sequence is an adult who was a healthcare worker with PCR-confirmed SARS-CoV-2 infection or an uninfected control (not recorded which).

CDR3 sequence: CASRRAGQVTGELFF. In DNA form, the CDR3 reads TGTGCCAGCAGGAGAGCGGGACAGGTCACCGGGGAGCTGTTTTTT. This chain uses TRBV12-3 or TRBV12-4 with TRBJ2-2; perhaps TRBD1 as D (8 bases). The CDR3 spans 15 residues. With 6 bases removed from V and 4 bases from J, the gap between germline ends came to 15 bases.